These T cell receptor beta chains were read from a single sample in a study of shared clonotypes between healthy human individuals. Assay used: immunoSEQ multiplex PCR; TCRdb lists only in-frame clones, some missing. The sample consists of 300,000 to 400,000 clones, around nine tenths of them appearing once. Sequencing used memory CD8+ T cells sorted from blood. All receptors come from a young man in good health. Both conserved end residues are part of each CDR3. The order of the fields is D gene, clone size, V gene, J gene, CDR3 protein, CDR3 DNA. D genes are given only for firm matches. Rows give clone size only sometimes, using once, few, many, or a class for an expanded clone.

d_gene: NA; abundance: many; v_gene: TRBV6-5; j_gene: TRBJ2-1; CDR3aa: CASSYTDGSSYNEQFF; CDR3nt: TGTGCCAGCAGTTACACGGACGGATCTTCCTACAATGAGCAGTTCTTC
d_gene: NA; abundance: NA; v_gene: TRBV7-9; j_gene: TRBJ2-7; CDR3aa: CASSFDLGLREQYF; CDR3nt: TGTGCCAGCAGCTTCGATCTGGGTTTGCGAGAGCAGTACTTC
d_gene: NA; abundance: NA; v_gene: TRBV6-6; j_gene: TRBJ1-1; CDR3aa: CASGQTGNTEAFF; CDR3nt: TGTGCCAGCGGACAGACAGGGAACACTGAAGCTTTCTTT
d_gene: TRBD2; abundance: NA; v_gene: TRBV2; j_gene: TRBJ2-7; CDR3aa: CASSEASGEGYEQYF; CDR3nt: TGTGCCAGCAGTGAAGCTAGCGGGGAAGGTTACGAGCAGTACTTC
d_gene: NA; abundance: NA; v_gene: TRBV29-1; j_gene: TRBJ2-7; CDR3aa: CSVVLSSEQYF; CDR3nt: TGCAGCGTTGTTTTAAGTTCCGAGCAGTACTTC
d_gene: TRBD1; abundance: NA; v_gene: TRBV10-2; j_gene: TRBJ2-7; CDR3aa: CASSESISGQGRSYEQYF; CDR3nt: TGCGCCAGCAGTGAGTCTATTTCGGGACAGGGGCGGTCCTACGAGCAGTACTTC
d_gene: TRBD2; abundance: few; v_gene: TRBV29-1; j_gene: TRBJ2-1; CDR3aa: CSVGGTSGRIYNEQFF; CDR3nt: TGCAGCGTGGGAGGGACTAGCGGGAGGATCTACAATGAGCAGTTCTTC
d_gene: TRBD1; abundance: NA; v_gene: TRBV6-5; j_gene: TRBJ2-1; CDR3aa: CASSYGSTGGGIEQFF; CDR3nt: TGTGCCAGCAGTTACGGTTCGACAGGGGGCGGGATTGAGCAGTTCTTC
d_gene: NA; abundance: once; v_gene: TRBV7-6; j_gene: TRBJ2-3; CDR3aa: CASSFSSGADTQYF; CDR3nt: TGTGCCAGCAGCTTTTCCTCGGGGGCAGATACGCAGTATTTT
d_gene: NA; abundance: NA; v_gene: TRBV7-8; j_gene: TRBJ2-5; CDR3aa: CASSLQWGLQETQYF; CDR3nt: TGTGCCAGCAGCCTCCAGTGGGGTCTTCAAGAGACCCAGTACTTC
d_gene: NA; abundance: NA; v_gene: TRBV18; j_gene: TRBJ2-5; CDR3aa: CASSPSLSETQYF; CDR3nt: TGTGCCAGCTCACCATCATTAAGCGAGACCCAGTACTTC
d_gene: TRBD1; abundance: NA; v_gene: TRBV5-5; j_gene: TRBJ1-1; CDR3aa: CASSGIQGSTEAFF; CDR3nt: TGTGCCAGCAGCGGAATACAGGGGTCCACTGAAGCTTTCTTT
d_gene: NA; abundance: few; v_gene: TRBV13; j_gene: TRBJ2-7; CDR3aa: CASSQVGDNGEQYF; CDR3nt: TGTGCCAGCAGCCAAGTCGGGGACAATGGCGAGCAGTACTTC
d_gene: NA; abundance: NA; v_gene: TRBV30; j_gene: TRBJ1-1; CDR3aa: CAWSAGNTEAFF; CDR3nt: TGTGCCTGGAGTGCCGGAAACACTGAAGCTTTCTTT
d_gene: NA; abundance: NA; v_gene: TRBV4-1; j_gene: TRBJ2-3; CDR3aa: CASSQEFVGDTQYF; CDR3nt: TGCGCCAGCAGCCAAGAATTTGTGGGGGATACGCAGTATTTT
d_gene: NA; abundance: NA; v_gene: TRBV5-3; j_gene: TRBJ1-5; CDR3aa: CARSVCLGRRQPQHF; CDR3nt: TGTGCCAGAAGCGTCTGCCTAGGTCGGCGTCAGCCCCAGCATTTT
d_gene: TRBD1; abundance: NA; v_gene: TRBV28; j_gene: TRBJ1-3; CDR3aa: CASSRWTGSYSGNTIYF; CDR3nt: TGTGCCAGCAGTAGATGGACAGGGTCGTACTCTGGAAACACCATATATTTT
d_gene: NA; abundance: NA; v_gene: TRBV5-1; j_gene: TRBJ2-3; CDR3aa: CASSFSGPGITDTQYF; CDR3nt: TGCGCCAGCAGCTTTTCGGGCCCAGGAATCACAGATACGCAGTATTTT
d_gene: TRBD2; abundance: NA; v_gene: TRBV9; j_gene: TRBJ2-4; CDR3aa: CASSVGLAGGIQYF; CDR3nt: TGTGCCAGCAGCGTAGGACTAGCGGGAGGCATTCAGTACTTC
d_gene: NA; abundance: NA; v_gene: TRBV11-2; j_gene: TRBJ2-7; CDR3aa: CASSLKGSSYEQYF; CDR3nt: TGTGCCAGCAGCTTAAAGGGGAGCTCCTACGAGCAGTACTTC
d_gene: TRBD1; abundance: NA; v_gene: TRBV5-4; j_gene: TRBJ2-7; CDR3aa: CASSQGQGLSEQYF; CDR3nt: TGTGCCAGCAGCCAGGGACAGGGTTTATCGGAGCAGTACTTC
d_gene: NA; abundance: NA; v_gene: TRBV15; j_gene: TRBJ1-2; CDR3aa: CATSPDLGNYGYTF; CDR3nt: TGTGCCACCAGCCCAGATCTCGGTAACTATGGCTACACCTTC
d_gene: NA; abundance: NA; v_gene: TRBV7-8; j_gene: TRBJ2-7; CDR3aa: CASSFAGLSYEQYF; CDR3nt: TGTGCCAGCAGCTTCGCCGGTCTCTCCTACGAGCAGTACTTC
d_gene: TRBD1; abundance: NA; v_gene: TRBV11-2; j_gene: TRBJ2-1; CDR3aa: CASSVPGTGYNEQFF; CDR3nt: TGTGCCAGCAGCGTTCCCGGGACAGGTTACAATGAGCAGTTCTTC
d_gene: NA; abundance: NA; v_gene: TRBV7-8; j_gene: TRBJ2-7; CDR3aa: CASSLHMIGMSSYEQYF; CDR3nt: TGTGCCAGCAGCTTACATATGATCGGGATGAGCTCCTACGAGCAGTACTTC
d_gene: NA; abundance: NA; v_gene: TRBV11-3; j_gene: TRBJ2-7; CDR3aa: CASSLGLNYEQYF; CDR3nt: TGTGCCAGCAGCTTAGGTCTCAACTACGAGCAGTACTTC
d_gene: NA; abundance: NA; v_gene: TRBV10-3; j_gene: TRBJ2-4; CDR3aa: CATRPSTQTLAKNIQYF; CDR3nt: TGTGCCACCCGGCCTTCCACCCAAACTCTAGCCAAAAACATTCAGTACTTC
d_gene: NA; abundance: NA; v_gene: TRBV13; j_gene: TRBJ1-2; CDR3aa: CASSYNTRRVIDGYTF; CDR3nt: TGTGCCAGCAGCTACAATACCCGCAGGGTTATCGATGGCTACACCTTC
d_gene: TRBD1; abundance: NA; v_gene: TRBV9; j_gene: TRBJ1-5; CDR3aa: CASSVDGQVYQPQHF; CDR3nt: TGTGCCAGCAGCGTGGATGGACAGGTCTATCAGCCCCAGCATTTT
d_gene: NA; abundance: once; v_gene: TRBV27; j_gene: TRBJ2-7; CDR3aa: CASSRRGFYEQYF; CDR3nt: TGTGCCAGCAGCCGGAGGGGGTTTTACGAGCAGTACTTC
d_gene: NA; abundance: NA; v_gene: TRBV18; j_gene: TRBJ2-5; CDR3aa: CASSPFNNPEFTRETQYF; CDR3nt: TGTGCCAGCTCACCATTTAATAACCCGGAATTTACAAGGGAGACCCAGTACTTC
d_gene: NA; abundance: NA; v_gene: TRBV5-6; j_gene: TRBJ1-2; CDR3aa: CASRGLTLSRDYGYTF; CDR3nt: TGTGCCAGCAGGGGGTTGACATTATCAAGGGACTATGGCTACACCTTC
d_gene: NA; abundance: NA; v_gene: TRBV5-1; j_gene: TRBJ2-5; CDR3aa: CASSLDVRETQYF; CDR3nt: TGCGCCAGCAGCTTGGATGTCCGGGAGACCCAGTACTTC
d_gene: TRBD2; abundance: NA; v_gene: TRBV2; j_gene: TRBJ2-5; CDR3aa: CASSTSGDAETQYF; CDR3nt: TGTGCCAGCAGTACTAGCGGGGACGCAGAGACCCAGTACTTC
d_gene: NA; abundance: once; v_gene: TRBV27; j_gene: TRBJ1-2; CDR3aa: CASSLQGSNYGYTF; CDR3nt: TGTGCCAGCAGTTTACAGGGATCTAACTATGGCTACACCTTC
d_gene: TRBD2; abundance: NA; v_gene: TRBV10-1; j_gene: TRBJ2-3; CDR3aa: CASSPGLAGDTQYF; CDR3nt: TGCGCCAGCAGCCCGGGACTAGCGGGAGATACGCAGTATTTT
d_gene: TRBD2; abundance: NA; v_gene: TRBV4-1; j_gene: TRBJ2-7; CDR3aa: CASSEPSGGSSYEQYF; CDR3nt: TGCGCCAGCAGCGAACCTAGCGGGGGGAGCTCCTACGAGCAGTACTTC
d_gene: NA; abundance: NA; v_gene: TRBV19; j_gene: TRBJ2-2; CDR3aa: CASSIVAFANTGELFF; CDR3nt: TGTGCCAGTAGTATAGTGGCATTCGCGAACACCGGGGAGCTGTTTTTT
d_gene: NA; abundance: NA; v_gene: TRBV28; j_gene: TRBJ2-2; CDR3aa: CASSFSDYTGELFF; CDR3nt: TGTGCCAGCAGTTTTTCGGATTACACCGGGGAGCTGTTTTTT
d_gene: TRBD1; abundance: NA; v_gene: TRBV27; j_gene: TRBJ2-7; CDR3aa: CASSLSRGLYEQYF; CDR3nt: TGTGCCAGCAGTTTATCCAGGGGGCTATACGAGCAGTACTTC
d_gene: NA; abundance: NA; v_gene: TRBV7-8; j_gene: TRBJ2-7; CDR3aa: CASSLAGTDYEQYF; CDR3nt: TGTGCCAGCAGCTTAGCGGGCACCGACTACGAGCAGTACTTC
d_gene: TRBD2; abundance: NA; v_gene: TRBV7-2; j_gene: TRBJ2-7; CDR3aa: CASSLVSTSGAYEQYF; CDR3nt: TGTGCCAGCAGCTTAGTAAGCACTAGCGGGGCCTACGAGCAGTACTTC
d_gene: NA; abundance: NA; v_gene: TRBV9; j_gene: TRBJ2-5; CDR3aa: CASSVEDAGEIQETQYF; CDR3nt: TGTGCCAGCAGCGTAGAAGATGCGGGCGAGATCCAAGAGACCCAGTACTTC
d_gene: NA; abundance: NA; v_gene: TRBV18; j_gene: TRBJ1-4; CDR3aa: CASSPTPTLEKREEKLFF; CDR3nt: TGTGCCAGCTCACCTACTCCCACTCTAGAAAAACGGGAAGAAAAACTGTTTTTT
d_gene: TRBD2; abundance: NA; v_gene: TRBV4-3; j_gene: TRBJ2-7; CDR3aa: CASSQDHLADSSYEQYF; CDR3nt: TGCGCCAGCAGCCAAGACCACCTAGCGGATAGCTCCTACGAGCAGTACTTC
d_gene: NA; abundance: NA; v_gene: TRBV5-8; j_gene: TRBJ2-7; CDR3aa: CASSLAQGFHEQYF; CDR3nt: TGTGCCAGCAGCTTGGCGCAGGGTTTCCACGAGCAGTACTTC
d_gene: NA; abundance: NA; v_gene: TRBV4-1; j_gene: TRBJ2-1; CDR3aa: CASSSERGYNEQFF; CDR3nt: TGCGCCAGCAGCTCAGAACGGGGGTACAATGAGCAGTTCTTC
d_gene: TRBD1; abundance: once; v_gene: TRBV7-8; j_gene: TRBJ2-2; CDR3aa: CASSFLLSGQDTGELFF; CDR3nt: TGTGCCAGCAGCTTCTTACTATCGGGACAGGACACCGGGGAGCTGTTTTTT
d_gene: NA; abundance: NA; v_gene: TRBV4-3; j_gene: TRBJ1-2; CDR3aa: CASSQDRGQGNGYTF; CDR3nt: TGCGCCAGCAGCCAAGATCGGGGGCAGGGGAATGGCTACACCTTC
d_gene: NA; abundance: once; v_gene: TRBV4-3; j_gene: TRBJ2-3; CDR3aa: CASSLDYGLAQYF; CDR3nt: TGCGCCAGCAGCCTCGACTATGGGCTCGCGCAGTATTTT